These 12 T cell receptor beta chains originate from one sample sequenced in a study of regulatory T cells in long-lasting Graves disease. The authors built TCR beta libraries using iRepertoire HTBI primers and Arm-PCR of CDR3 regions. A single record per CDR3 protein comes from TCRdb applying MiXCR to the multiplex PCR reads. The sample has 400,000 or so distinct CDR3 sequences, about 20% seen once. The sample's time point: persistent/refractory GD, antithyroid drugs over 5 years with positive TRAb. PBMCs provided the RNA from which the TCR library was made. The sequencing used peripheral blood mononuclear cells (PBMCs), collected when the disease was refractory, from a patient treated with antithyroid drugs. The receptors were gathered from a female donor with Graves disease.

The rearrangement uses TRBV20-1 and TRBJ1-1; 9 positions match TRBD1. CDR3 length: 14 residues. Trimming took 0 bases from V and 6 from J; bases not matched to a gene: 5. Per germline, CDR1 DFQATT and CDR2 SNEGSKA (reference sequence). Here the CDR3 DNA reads TGCAGTGCTAGAGAACCGGGACAGGGACCTGAAGCTTTCTTT. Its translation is CSAREPGQGPEAFF.

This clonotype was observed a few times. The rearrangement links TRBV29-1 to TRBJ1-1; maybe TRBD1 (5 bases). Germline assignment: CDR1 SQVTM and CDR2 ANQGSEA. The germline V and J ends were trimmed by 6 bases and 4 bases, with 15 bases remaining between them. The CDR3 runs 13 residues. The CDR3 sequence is CSVTQGLGTEAFF. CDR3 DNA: TGCAGCGTGACCCAGGGACTTGGCACTGAAGCTTTCTTT.

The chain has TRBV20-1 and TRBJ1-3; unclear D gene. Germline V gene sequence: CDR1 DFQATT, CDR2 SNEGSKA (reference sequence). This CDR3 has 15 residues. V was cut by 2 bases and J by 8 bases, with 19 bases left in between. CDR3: CSARPAPNPSDTIYF. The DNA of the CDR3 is TGCAGTGCTAGACCAGCGCCCAACCCATCGGACACCATATATTTT.

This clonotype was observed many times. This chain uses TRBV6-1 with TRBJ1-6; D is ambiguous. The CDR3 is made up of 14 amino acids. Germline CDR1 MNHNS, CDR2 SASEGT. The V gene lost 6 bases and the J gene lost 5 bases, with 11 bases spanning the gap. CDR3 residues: CASRRSGNNSPLHF. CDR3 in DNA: TGTGCCAGCAGACGTTCTGGAAATAATTCACCCCTCCACTTT.

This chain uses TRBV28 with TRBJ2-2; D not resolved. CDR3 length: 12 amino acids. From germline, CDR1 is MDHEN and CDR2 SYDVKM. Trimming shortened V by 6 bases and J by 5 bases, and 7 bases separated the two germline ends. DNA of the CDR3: TGTGCCAGCAGCTATCAGACCGGGGAGCTGTTTTTT. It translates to CASSYQTGELFF.

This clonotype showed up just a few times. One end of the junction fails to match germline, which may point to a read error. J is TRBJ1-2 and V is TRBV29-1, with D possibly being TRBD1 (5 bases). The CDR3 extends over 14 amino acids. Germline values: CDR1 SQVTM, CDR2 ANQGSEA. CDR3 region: CSVRILTANYGYTF. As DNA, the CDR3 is TGCAGCGTCCGCATTTTGACAGCTAATTATGGCTACACCTTC.

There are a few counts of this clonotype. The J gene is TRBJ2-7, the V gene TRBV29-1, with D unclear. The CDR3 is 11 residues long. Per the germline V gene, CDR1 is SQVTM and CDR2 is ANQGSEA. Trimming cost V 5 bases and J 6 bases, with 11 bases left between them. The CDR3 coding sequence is TGCAGCGTTATGGGGTCGGGCGAGCAGTACTTC. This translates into CSVMGSGEQYF.

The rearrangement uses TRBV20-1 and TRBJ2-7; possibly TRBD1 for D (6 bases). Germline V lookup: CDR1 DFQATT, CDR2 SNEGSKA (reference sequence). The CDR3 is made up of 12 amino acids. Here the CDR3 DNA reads TGCAGCGCTGGCCAAGGGGGCTACGAGCAGTACTTC. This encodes CSAGQGGYEQYF.

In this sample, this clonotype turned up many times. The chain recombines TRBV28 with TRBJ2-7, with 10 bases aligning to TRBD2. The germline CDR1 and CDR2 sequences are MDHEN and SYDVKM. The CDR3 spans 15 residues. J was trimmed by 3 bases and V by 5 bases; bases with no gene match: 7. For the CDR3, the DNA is TGTGCCAGCAGTCAGGGGACTAGCGTAGTCTACGAGCAGTACTTC. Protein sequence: CASSQGTSVVYEQYF.

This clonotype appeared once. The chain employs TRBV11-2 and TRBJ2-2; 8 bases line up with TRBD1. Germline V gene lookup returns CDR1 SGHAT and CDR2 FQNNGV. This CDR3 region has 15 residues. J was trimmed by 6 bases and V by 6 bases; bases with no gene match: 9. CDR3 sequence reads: CASRTPGGVPGELFF. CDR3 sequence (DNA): TGTGCCAGCAGAACCCCAGGGGGCGTCCCCGGGGAGCTGTTTTTT.

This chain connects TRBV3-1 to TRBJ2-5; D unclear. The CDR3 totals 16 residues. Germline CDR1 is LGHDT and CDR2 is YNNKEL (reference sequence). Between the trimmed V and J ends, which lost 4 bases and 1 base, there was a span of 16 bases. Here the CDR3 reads CASSPSIGSIQETQYF. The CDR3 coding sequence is TGTGCCAGCAGCCCCTCCATCGGCTCTATCCAAGAGACCCAGTACTTC.

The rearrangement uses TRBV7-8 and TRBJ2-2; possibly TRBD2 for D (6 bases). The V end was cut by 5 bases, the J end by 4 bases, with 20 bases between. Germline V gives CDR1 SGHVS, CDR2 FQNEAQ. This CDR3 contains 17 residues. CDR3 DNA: TGTGCCAGCAGCCCACGATCCGGGACTCCCTCCACCGGGGAGCTGTTTTTT. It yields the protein CASSPRSGTPSTGELFF.